Each of the 22 T cell receptor beta chains below was sequenced from the same sample in a study of cytomegalovirus exposure and HLA in healthy donors. Data came from immunoSEQ multiplex PCR; TCRdb stores just in-frame clones and leaves some out. The profile shows 150,000 to 200,000 clones, nearly 90% of them singletons. The sequencing input was PBMCs. Receptor source: a woman in her late teens or twenties in good health and CMV-seropositive.

V usage is TRBV6-6 and J usage is TRBJ1-5; weak D call: TRBD1 (6 bases). The CDR3 consists of 13 residues. Germline V gene lookup returns CDR1 MNHNY and CDR2 SVGAGI (reference sequence). The V end lost 10 bases, the J end lost 6 bases, and 16 bases lay between the germline ends. CDR3 sequence (DNA): TGTGCCACCCTCCCGGGGGGCGGTCAGCCCCAGCATTTT. Its protein product is CATLPGGGQPQHF.

This clone was recorded only once. The genes are TRBV6-6 and TRBJ2-7, with D perhaps TRBD2 (6 bases). This CDR3 has 14 residues. Germline V lookup: CDR1 MNHNY, CDR2 SVGAGI (reference sequence). Between the trimmed V and J ends, which lost 8 bases and 3 bases, there was a span of 17 bases. As DNA, the CDR3 is TGTGCCAGCCGGAGCGGGCAAACTATCTACGAGCAGTACTTC. It specifies CASRSGQTIYEQYF.

This chain uses TRBV25-1 with TRBJ1-1; 7 bases line up with TRBD1. This CDR3 spans 13 amino acids. Germline V gene lookup returns CDR1 MGHDK and CDR2 SYGVNS. V was pared by 6 bases and J by 5 bases, with 6 bases of the junction left unmatched. The CDR3 DNA reads TGTGCCAGCAGAACAACAGGGGATACTGAAGCTTTCTTT. Its translation is CASRTTGDTEAFF.

This clone was found once. This chain connects TRBV5-4 to TRBJ1-1; a possible D gene is TRBD1 (5 bases). The CDR3 runs 14 residues. The V gene's germline CDR1 is SGHNT and CDR2 YYREEE (reference sequence). The ends were cut back, 4 bases at V and 1 base at J, with 11 bases in the middle. CDR3 coding DNA: TGTGCCAGCAGCGCGGGACTGAAGAACACTGAAGCTTTCTTT. It codes for CASSAGLKNTEAFF.

The genes are TRBV2 and TRBJ1-2; no reliable D call. This CDR3 contains 11 residues. Deletions cut 6 bases from V and 8 bases from J, with 10 bases between. Per germline, CDR1 SNHLY and CDR2 FYNNEI. The CDR3 DNA is TGTGCCAGCAGCCGAGCGGGCGGCTACACCTTC. Its protein is CASSRAGGYTF.

V gene TRBV19 combines with J gene TRBJ2-1; D gene unclear. Trimming left V 10 bases short and J 1 base short, with 14 bases between. Germline values: CDR1 LNHDA, CDR2 SQIVND (reference sequence). The CDR3 has 14 residues. The CDR3 reads CATKTTRSYNEQFF. The CDR3 DNA sequence: TGTGCCACGAAAACTACCCGATCCTACAATGAGCAGTTCTTC.

This clone was seen only once. This sequence joins TRBV7-2 and TRBJ2-7; D is ambiguous. The CDR3 sequence is 14 residues long. From germline, CDR1 is SGHTA and CDR2 FQGNSA. V was clipped by 1 base and J by 1 base, with 8 bases between them. As DNA, the CDR3 is TGTGCCAGCAGCTTAGGCGGCCCATCCTACGAGCAGTACTTC. As protein: CASSLGGPSYEQYF.

V gene TRBV19 combines with J gene TRBJ1-1, with D possibly being TRBD1 (5 bases). The V gene's germline CDR1 is LNHDA and CDR2 SQIVND (reference sequence). The V and J ends lost 11 bases and 3 bases respectively, with 16 bases between them. This CDR3 comprises 13 residues. Here the CDR3 reads CARYKGRDTEAFF. CDR3 coding DNA: TGTGCCCGCTACAAGGGCAGGGACACTGAAGCTTTCTTT.

The chain uses TRBV10-3 and TRBJ2-7; D is perhaps TRBD2 (6 bases). Germline lookup yields CDR1 ENHRY and CDR2 SYGVKD. The CDR3 has 13 residues. Deletions cut 6 bases from V and 0 bases from J, with 9 bases between. Written as DNA, the CDR3 is TGTGCCATCAGCCGGGAGAGCTCCTACGAGCAGTACTTC. As protein: CAISRESSYEQYF.

The CDR3 DNA reads TGCGCCAGCAGGGGACTAGCGGGAGGTTCTGAGACCCAGTACTTC. It codes for CASRGLAGGSETQYF. The chain recombines TRBV5-1 with TRBJ2-5; 15 positions match TRBD2. The CDR3 totals 15 residues. Germline CDR1 reads SGHRS; CDR2 reads YFSETQ. V shed 5 bases, J shed 5 bases, and the junction held 4 bases outside the gene matches.

V and J are TRBV19 and TRBJ1-1; D unclear. From germline, CDR1 is LNHDA and CDR2 SQIVND (reference sequence). CDR3 length: 13 amino acids. Trimming pared 4 bases from V and 1 base from J, leaving 7 bases between. The CDR3 is CASSTLKNTEAFF. DNA of the CDR3: TGTGCCAGTAGTACCCTTAAGAACACTGAAGCTTTCTTT.

V gene TRBV4-1 combines with J gene TRBJ2-7; D might be TRBD1 (5 bases). The CDR3 has 15 amino acids. V gave up 4 bases and J gave up 2 bases, with 15 bases separating them. Germline loops: CDR1 MGHRA, CDR2 YSYEKL. The CDR3 spells CASSLQLTGTYEQYF. In DNA form, the CDR3 reads TGCGCCAGCAGCCTACAGCTAACAGGTACCTACGAGCAGTACTTC.

The genes are TRBV7-3 and TRBJ2-1, with 7 bases lining up with TRBD2. Germline CDR1 and CDR2: SGHTA and FQGTGA. V lost 6 bases to trimming and J lost 9 bases; unmatched junction nucleotides: 20. The length of the CDR3 is 17 residues. CDR3 nucleotides: TGTGCCAGCAGTCTATACGCGGGAGCGGTAATAGGGTTTGAGCAGTTCTTC. Its protein is CASSLYAGAVIGFEQFF.

V is TRBV9 and J is TRBJ1-2, with D hard to call. Trimming removed 4 bases from V and 2 bases from J, with 15 bases in between. Germline V CDR1 and CDR2: SGDLS, YYNGEE. This CDR3 region has 15 residues. The CDR3 DNA follows: TGTGCCAGCAGCCCCATCCCAGGCGCAAACTATGGCTACACCTTC. It encodes CASSPIPGANYGYTF.

This clone was seen once. This CDR3 is CASSQDYRVGDTQYF. The CDR3 nucleotides read TGTGCCAGCAGCCAAGATTACCGGGTTGGGGATACGCAGTATTTT. The chain couples TRBV4-2 to TRBJ2-3; D is unresolved. The CDR3 totals 15 residues. CDR1 LGHNA and CDR2 YNFKEQ come from the germline V gene. V was shortened by 0 bases and J by 6 bases, with 13 bases between the two germline ends.

The chain joins TRBV4-1 to TRBJ2-7; 16 bases match TRBD2. The CDR3 consists of 18 residues. V lost 3 bases to trimming and J lost 3 bases; unmatched junction nucleotides: 8. Germline CDR1 MGHRA, CDR2 YSYEKL. The CDR3 DNA sequence: TGCGCCAGCAGCCACAGGGGACTAGCGGGAGGGCCCAGCTACGAGCAGTACTTC. This encodes CASSHRGLAGGPSYEQYF.

The gene calls are TRBV18 and TRBJ1-1; D possibly corresponds to TRBD1 (5 bases). Germline CDR1 reads KGHSH; CDR2 reads LQKENI. The V and J ends lost 3 bases and 7 bases respectively, with 12 bases between them. This CDR3 is 13 amino acids long. The CDR3 loop is CASSPTIDSEAFF. For the CDR3, the DNA is TGTGCCAGCTCACCCACCATCGACAGTGAAGCTTTCTTT.

DNA for the CDR3: TGTGCCAGCAGCCCGGCCATAGGGGACAGTCGGGAAAAACTGTTTTTT. Translating gives CASSPAIGDSREKLFF. The chain recombines TRBV7-2 with TRBJ1-4; 7 bases are a match to TRBD1. CDR1 is SGHTA, CDR2 FQGNSA, per germline. Losses at the gene ends were 5 bases for V and 8 bases for J; bases not matched to a gene: 14. CDR3 length equals 16 residues.

The V call is TRBV7-9, the J call TRBJ2-5; D gene uncertain. The V gene's germline CDR1 is SEHNR and CDR2 FQNEAQ (reference sequence). This CDR3 contains 13 residues. Trimming removed 3 bases at V and 0 bases at J, with 5 bases between. The CDR3 coding sequence is TGTGCCAGCAGCTTCCTGTACCAAGAGACCCAGTACTTC. This encodes CASSFLYQETQYF.

The chain employs TRBV7-8 and TRBJ2-3, with D hard to call. The V end lost 0 bases, the J end lost 0 bases, and 4 bases lay between the germline ends. The CDR3 sequence is 14 residues long. Germline V gene lookup returns CDR1 SGHVS and CDR2 FQNEAQ. The CDR3 is CASSLAGSTDTQYF. For the CDR3, the DNA is TGTGCCAGCAGCTTAGCCGGGAGCACAGATACGCAGTATTTT.

The chain combines TRBV6-6 with TRBJ2-7, with D possibly matching TRBD2 (5 bases). CDR1 is MNHNY, CDR2 SVGAGI, per germline (reference sequence). The CDR3 loop spans 13 amino acids. V was trimmed by 6 bases and J by 3 bases, leaving 12 bases between them. The CDR3 DNA reads as TGTGCCAGCAGCCCCGGACTCCGCTACGAGCAGTACTTC. Protein product: CASSPGLRYEQYF.

The chain carries TRBV19 and TRBJ2-5, with D possibly being TRBD2 (5 bases). Germline assignment: CDR1 LNHDA and CDR2 SQIVND (reference sequence). This CDR3 has 16 amino acids. The V end was cut by 3 bases, the J end by 0 bases, with 14 bases between. In DNA, the CDR3 is TGTGCCAGTAGTATCCGAGGCAGAGGGTACCAAGAGACCCAGTACTTC. Translated: CASSIRGRGYQETQYF.